The 24 T cell receptor beta chains given below trace back to one sample, sequenced in a study of blood T cell repertoires in COVID-19 (dated by TCRdb to the early 2020s). The library came from the immunoSEQ multiplex PCR assay. The table was pulled from immuneACCESS by TCRdb, which kept in-frame rearrangements only. Such tables lose some clones; where checked, under half of the loss comes from unresolved V genes, and the rest has no known cause. The table for this sample lists 400,000 to 450,000 clones; more than 70% of them were counted only once. The ten largest account for around 13% of the sample. The sample taken for sequencing was peripheral blood. Receptor source: a woman aged 50 to 60 with COVID-19, enrolled during active disease.

The gene calls are TRBV5-1 and TRBJ2-3; D might be TRBD2 (5 bases). The V gene's germline CDR1 is SGHRS and CDR2 YFSETQ. The CDR3 consists of 16 residues. Trimming shortened V by 0 bases and J by 4 bases, and 15 bases separated the two germline ends. CDR3 sequence: CASSLVRGPHADTQYF. The CDR3 DNA reads as TGCGCCAGCAGCTTGGTCCGGGGTCCACATGCAGATACGCAGTATTTT.

The chain couples TRBV19 to TRBJ2-5, with D maybe TRBD2 (6 bases). Per germline, CDR1 LNHDA and CDR2 SQIVND (reference sequence). This CDR3 region has 13 residues. V was shortened by 3 bases and J by 7 bases, with 12 bases between the two germline ends. CDR3 loop: CASSIGTPGTQYF. The CDR3, as DNA: TGTGCCAGTAGTATCGGGACTCCCGGGACCCAGTACTTC.

V usage is TRBV7-9 and J usage is TRBJ1-5, with D perhaps TRBD1 (6 bases). The CDR3 runs 15 residues. The V gene lost 4 bases and the J gene lost 7 bases, with 17 bases spanning the gap. From germline, CDR1 is SEHNR and CDR2 FQNEAQ (reference sequence). CDR3 in DNA: TGTGCCAGCAGCTCTCAGACAGGCCTAGGGCAGCCCCAGCATTTT. The encoded protein is CASSSQTGLGQPQHF. The variable domain in full, completed from reference TRBV7-9 and TRBJ1-5, reads DTGVSQNPRHKITKRGQNVTFRCDPISEHNRLYWYRQTLGQGPEFLTYFQNEAQLEKSRLLSDRFSAERPKGSFSTLEIQRTEQGDSAMYLCASSSQTGLGQPQHFGDGTRLSIL.

The gene calls are TRBV5-1 and TRBJ1-3; 7 bases map to TRBD1. Germline CDR1 and CDR2: SGHRS and YFSETQ. Germline trimming cut 2 bases from V and 7 bases from J; bases unmatched to any gene: 6. This CDR3 has 14 residues. The CDR3 coding sequence is TGCGCCAGCAGCTTAAACAGGGGTGCGAACACCATATATTTT. This gives the protein CASSLNRGANTIYF.

This clone was counted a single time. The CDR3 DNA sequence: TGTGCCAGCAGCTTGGGGGGGGTGTACCCCAAAGCTTTCTTT. It translates to CASSLGGVYPKAFF. The rearrangement links TRBV5-8 to TRBJ1-1; D might be TRBD1 (5 bases). CDR3 length: 14 residues. The V end was cut by 0 bases, the J end by 9 bases, with 15 bases between. Germline-derived CDR1 and CDR2 are SGHTS and YDEGEE.

The CDR3 region is CASSDPVEGKGNQPQHF. CDR3 DNA: TGTGCCAGCAGTGACCCCGTGGAGGGGAAGGGCAATCAGCCCCAGCATTTT. The chain employs TRBV2 and TRBJ1-5, with D possibly TRBD1 on 5 matching bases. Germline values: CDR1 SNHLY, CDR2 FYNNEI. The germline V and J ends were trimmed by 3 bases and 2 bases, with 17 bases remaining between them. The CDR3 length is 17 residues.

This CDR3 reads CAWSLQGVREAFF. The DNA for the CDR3 is TGTGCCTGGAGTTTACAGGGGGTAAGGGAAGCTTTCTTT. The chain uses TRBV30 and TRBJ1-1, with 8 bases lining up with TRBD1. Trimming cost V 2 bases and J 8 bases; bases outside gene matches: 7. CDR1 is GTSNPN and CDR2 is SVGIG in the germline V gene (reference sequence). The CDR3 contains 13 residues.

The rearrangement joins TRBV5-1 to TRBJ2-5, with D possibly TRBD1 on 6 matching bases. CDR1 and CDR2 (germline): SGHRS, YFSETQ. This CDR3 contains 13 residues. The V and J ends lost 3 bases and 4 bases respectively, with 10 bases between them. The CDR3 region has the DNA TGCGCCAGCAGCTCGACAGGTCCAGAGACCCAGTACTTC. Protein: CASSSTGPETQYF.

The gene calls are TRBV12-3 or TRBV12-4 and TRBJ1-2; TRBD1 matches at 7 bases. Trimming cost V 6 bases and J 3 bases; bases outside gene matches: 4. CDR3 length: 13 amino acids. The DNA for the CDR3 is TGTGCCAGCAGCCTCGACAGGGACTATGGCTACACCTTC. Protein product: CASSLDRDYGYTF.

This clone occurred a few times. The CDR3 region has the DNA TGTGCCAGCATTTCACGTGACAGGGGGCTGGGGGAAGCTTTCTTT. Translating it yields CASISRDRGLGEAFF. V and J are TRBV3-1 (or the pseudogene TRBV3-2) and TRBJ1-1; 10 bases agree with TRBD1. The CDR3 covers 15 residues. V trimming: 7 bases; J trimming: 8 bases; junction bases outside the gene matches: 13. The germline gives CDR1 LGHDT, CDR2 YNNKEL (reference sequence).

Concerning this clone itself: It is unclear where the CDR3 begins or ends on the DNA, so no DNA is shown, and the CDR3 is as TCRdb lists it. The chain combines TRBV12-3 or TRBV12-4 with TRBJ1-1; TRBD1, the table's D call, lacks a check against the DNA. The CDR3 extends over 13 residues, inclusive of both ends. CDR3 sequence: CASSVGTGIVTFF.

This sequence joins TRBV24-1 and TRBJ1-6; 8 bases are shared with TRBD1. Per the germline V gene, CDR1 is KGHDR and CDR2 is SFDVKD. J lost 10 bases, V lost 4 bases, and 11 bases had no gene match. The CDR3 length is 16 residues. CDR3 sequence reads: CATSEAGQGIRSPLHF. The CDR3 DNA sequence: TGTGCCACCAGTGAGGCCGGACAGGGTATACGATCACCCCTCCACTTT.

The chain recombines TRBV20-1 with TRBJ1-5; D may be TRBD1 (6 bases). V was cut by 3 bases and J by 5 bases, with 23 bases left in between. Germline V gene lookup returns CDR1 DFQATT and CDR2 SNEGSKA (reference sequence). The CDR3 loop spans 17 amino acids. In DNA, the CDR3 is TGCAGTGCTAGTCCAGCCCCTCCGGGACAATTTGATCAGCCCCAGCATTTT. Translating it yields CSASPAPPGQFDQPQHF.

The gene calls are TRBV7-3 and TRBJ2-1, with 8 bases that match TRBD2. V dropped 6 bases and J dropped 6; count of bases not matched to a gene: 4. CDR3 length equals 13 residues. CDR1 is SGHTA, CDR2 FQGTGA, per germline. CDR3 sequence reads: CASSTSGLNEQFF. CDR3 DNA: TGTGCCAGCAGTACTAGCGGCCTCAATGAGCAGTTCTTC.

The chain combines TRBV19 with TRBJ2-2; TRBD1 might be the D (6 bases). The V end was cut by 8 bases, the J end by 6 bases, with 10 bases between. Germline assignment: CDR1 LNHDA and CDR2 SQIVND (reference sequence). This CDR3 has 12 amino acids. CDR3 in DNA: TGTGCCAGTCGTGGACAGTCCGGGGAGCTGTTTTTT. It specifies CASRGQSGELFF.

The chain is built from TRBV11-2 and TRBJ2-2, with 10 bases lining up with TRBD2. V was clipped by 4 bases and J by 2 bases; unmatched bases: 4. From germline, CDR1 is SGHAT and CDR2 FQNNGV. This CDR3 region has 16 residues. The CDR3 DNA follows: TGTGCCAGCAGCTCGGGACTAGCGTACAACACCGGGGAGCTGTTTTTT. Its protein product is CASSSGLAYNTGELFF.

This clone has more than one count but fewer than ten. This chain connects TRBV14 to TRBJ1-5, with a tentative D call TRBD1 (5 bases). The CDR3 spans 20 residues. Trimming removed 0 bases at V and 0 bases at J, with 21 bases between. Germline V gene lookup returns CDR1 SGHDN and CDR2 FVKESK. CDR3 DNA: TGTGCCAGCAGCCAAGAGGCGCCGAATCGACAGAGATATAGCAATCAGCCCCAGCATTTT. This sequence encodes CASSQEAPNRQRYSNQPQHF.

A few counts support this clone. The V and J genes are TRBV7-8 and TRBJ1-2; weak D call: TRBD1 (5 bases). The V gene lost 7 bases and the J gene lost 6 bases, with 24 bases spanning the gap. This CDR3 is built from 16 residues. The germline gives CDR1 SGHVS, CDR2 FQNEAQ. CDR3 protein: CASTGINDRWRDGYTF. CDR3 sequence (DNA): TGTGCCAGCACCGGGATAAACGACAGATGGAGGGATGGCTACACCTTC.

The rearrangement uses TRBV6-5 and TRBJ2-7; TRBD2 matches at 9 bases. Germline V gene sequence: CDR1 MNHEY, CDR2 SVGAGI. V was pared by 7 bases and J by 2 bases, with 6 bases of the junction left unmatched. The CDR3 is 14 amino acids. This CDR3 is CASTRGGAAYEQYF. The CDR3 nucleotides read TGTGCCAGCACTCGCGGGGGGGCCGCCTACGAGCAGTACTTC.

This clone was counted once. The chain employs TRBV30 and TRBJ2-6; D is unresolved. Germline V lookup: CDR1 GTSNPN, CDR2 SVGIG (reference sequence). The ends were cut back, 2 bases at V and 1 base at J, with 9 bases in the middle. This CDR3 spans 15 amino acids. In DNA form, the CDR3 reads TGTGCCTGGAGTCCCGGAGCTTCTGGGGCCAACGTCCTGACTTTC. It specifies CAWSPGASGANVLTF.

V is TRBV30 and J is TRBJ1-2; 9 bases match TRBD1. The ends lost 0 bases at V and 2 bases at J; junction bases unmatched: 4. Germline V lookup: CDR1 GTSNPN, CDR2 SVGIG (reference sequence). This CDR3 has 15 amino acids. The CDR3 bases are TGTGCCTGGAGTGTACGGGGACAGGGAAACTATGGCTACACCTTC. Translated, it gives CAWSVRGQGNYGYTF.

The chain carries TRBV5-1 and TRBJ2-3; D is possibly TRBD1 (6 bases). Germline V CDR1 and CDR2: SGHRS, YFSETQ. With 0 bases removed from V and 2 bases from J, the gap between germline ends came to 10 bases. There are 15 residues in the CDR3. CDR3 region: CASSLGTVDTDTQYF. CDR3 in DNA: TGCGCCAGCAGCTTGGGGACAGTAGACACAGATACGCAGTATTTT.

The rearrangement links TRBV9 to TRBJ1-6, with unresolved D. The CDR3 covers 17 residues. The ends were cut back, 4 bases at V and 0 bases at J, with 14 bases in the middle. In germline, CDR1 is SGDLS, CDR2 YYNGEE. As DNA, the CDR3 is TGTGCCAGCAGCCGTAGGATAGGGAGCTCCTATAATTCACCCCTCCACTTT. Translation: CASSRRIGSSYNSPLHF.

The chain carries TRBV29-1 and TRBJ2-7; 7 bases fit TRBD2. Germline values: CDR1 SQVTM, CDR2 ANQGSEA. The CDR3 is 12 amino acids. Trimming took 8 bases from V and 4 from J; bases not matched to a gene: 8. The chain's CDR3 is CSFTGTKYEQYF. DNA of the CDR3: TGCAGCTTCACCGGGACTAAATACGAGCAGTACTTC.